This T cell receptor (beta chain) derives from a study of cytomegalovirus exposure and HLA in healthy donors. The PCR contained 60 Vbeta and 13 Jbeta primers. Clones were read by immunoSEQ multiplex PCR, and TCRdb kept only the in-frame ones, dropping some. This table has 200,000 to 300,000 clones, more than 75% appearing once. Germline CDR1 reads GTSNPN; CDR2 reads SVGIG (reference sequence). V lost 7 bases and J 2 bases, leaving 11 bases between the germline ends. This CDR3 is built from 12 residues. Turning to this clone: The antigen is not known.

Points from the study as a whole: A later analysis linked a missense DCLRE1C variant to TCR beta V- and J-gene trimming.

V gene TRBV30 combines with J gene TRBJ1-1; D gene ambiguous. Material: PBMCs. This TCR was sampled from a girl aged 2 to 10 in good health and CMV-seronegative. The CDR3 here is CASTDSNTEAFF. The CDR3 DNA follows: TGTGCCTCTACCGACTCAAACACTGAAGCTTTCTTT.